A single sample gave rise to the 26 T cell receptor beta chains below, sequenced in a study of T cell responses to AZD1222 COVID-19 vaccine. The method was immunoSEQ multiplex PCR; TCRdb's version includes in-frame clones alone and lacks a portion of them. Here the sample spans 110,000 or so clones, roughly 86% being singletons. Sequenced here: peripheral blood, sampled on day 0 of AZD1222 vaccination. These receptor sequences come from an adult in good health.

The chain combines TRBV7-7 with TRBJ2-3; no firm D call. V was trimmed by 1 base and J by 0 bases, leaving 11 bases between them. Looked up from germline, CDR1 is SSHAT and CDR2 is FNYEAQ (reference sequence). The CDR3 runs 16 residues. The CDR3 nucleotides read TGTGCCAGCAGCTTAGGATCCAGCTCAAGCACAGATACGCAGTATTTT. Its protein is CASSLGSSSSTDTQYF.

This sequence joins TRBV19 and TRBJ2-1, with TRBD2 identical over 12 bases. The CDR3 has 17 residues. V was clipped by 9 bases and J by 7 bases; unmatched bases: 16. Germline V lookup: CDR1 LNHDA, CDR2 SQIVND (reference sequence). The CDR3 nucleotides are TGTGCCAGCGGGAGGACTAGCGGGGCCCAGGGCGGGAATGAGCAGTTCTTC. Translation gives CASGRTSGAQGGNEQFF.

This clone appeared a single time. The chain couples TRBV7-2 to TRBJ1-2, with D unclear. Germline V lookup: CDR1 SGHTA, CDR2 FQGNSA. The CDR3 has 13 residues. Trimming left V 1 base short and J 2 bases short, with 5 bases between. The CDR3 loop reads CASSLGHNYGYTF. CDR3 DNA: TGTGCCAGCAGCTTAGGGCACAACTATGGCTACACCTTC.

This clone was counted a single time. The chain carries TRBV2 and TRBJ2-1; D unclear. Germline CDR1 and CDR2: SNHLY and FYNNEI. The CDR3 extends over 11 amino acids. With 8 bases removed from V and 6 bases from J, the gap between germline ends came to 8 bases. CDR3 DNA: TGTGCCAGCGAATGGACCAATGAGCAGTTCTTC. It is translated as CASEWTNEQFF.

The chain joins TRBV2 to TRBJ2-2, with a possible D match to TRBD1 (5 bases). The CDR3 runs 13 residues. Deletions cut 7 bases from V and 4 bases from J, with 10 bases between. Germline loops: CDR1 SNHLY, CDR2 FYNNEI. The CDR3 region has the DNA TGTGCCAGCATTCCTACAGGCACCGGGGAGCTGTTTTTT. Residues: CASIPTGTGELFF. Full variable domain (missing parts from reference TRBV2 and TRBJ2-2): EPEVTQTPSHQVTQMGQEVILRCVPISNHLYFYWYRQILGQKVEFLVSFYNNEISEKSEIFDDQFSVERPDGSNFTLKIRSTKLEDSAMYFCASIPTGTGELFFGEGSRLTVL.

The CDR3 here is CASRPGTGNGYTF. The CDR3 DNA follows: TGCGCCAGCAGACCCGGGACAGGGAATGGCTACACCTTC. The rearrangement uses TRBV5-1 and TRBJ1-2, with 9 bases matching TRBD1. The V gene's germline CDR1 is SGHRS and CDR2 YFSETQ. Losses at the gene ends were 5 bases for V and 6 bases for J; bases not matched to a gene: 5. The CDR3 is 13 amino acids.

The V gene is TRBV12-3 or TRBV12-4, the J gene TRBJ2-7; D call uncertain. Trimming removed 1 base at V and 9 bases at J, with 13 bases between. The CDR3 extends over 13 amino acids. The CDR3 coding sequence is TGTGCCAGCAGTTTAGAGAACGTACATCCGCAGTACTTC. Its translation: CASSLENVHPQYF.

The V call is TRBV6-2 or TRBV6-3, the J call TRBJ1-2; 10 positions agree with TRBD1. The germline V gene has CDR1 MNHEY and CDR2 SVGEGT. Trimming at V came to 2 bases and at J to 4 bases, leaving 1 base not matched to a gene. The CDR3 runs to 14 residues. CDR3 in amino acids: CASSYRDRGYGYTF. CDR3 nucleotides: TGTGCCAGCAGTTACAGGGACAGGGGCTATGGCTACACCTTC.

The CDR3 region has the DNA TGTGCCAGCACCCGGGACAGGGGGCTCTCTACTGGAAACACCATATATTTT. The encoded protein is CASTRDRGLSTGNTIYF. The rearrangement uses TRBV5-4 and TRBJ1-3; TRBD1 aligns across 12 bases. CDR3 length: 17 residues. The V gene end was trimmed by 6 bases and the J gene end by 2 bases; junction bases not matched to a gene: 9. Germline assignment: CDR1 SGHNT and CDR2 YYREEE (reference sequence).

This sequence joins TRBV9 and TRBJ2-1; D is ambiguous. V was pared by 0 bases and J by 0 bases, with 16 bases between. The CDR3 totals 18 residues. From germline, CDR1 is SGDLS and CDR2 YYNGEE. The CDR3 nucleotides are TGTGCCAGCAGCGTAGCTCCCACGTCCACAAGCTCCTACAATGAGCAGTTCTTC. Its translation: CASSVAPTSTSSYNEQFF.

The chain links TRBV25-1 to TRBJ1-4; D is undetermined. Germline V gives CDR1 MGHDK, CDR2 SYGVNS. The CDR3 runs to 16 residues. The V and J ends lost 0 bases and 0 bases respectively, with 8 bases between them. The chain's CDR3 is CASSEYPRTTNEKLFF. CDR3 in DNA: TGTGCCAGCAGTGAATATCCCAGAACAACTAATGAAAAACTGTTTTTT.

The gene calls are TRBV5-4 and TRBJ2-1, with TRBD2 matching 8 bases. The V gene end was trimmed by 0 bases and the J gene end by 6 bases; junction bases not matched to a gene: 5. CDR1 and CDR2 (germline): SGHNT, YYREEE (reference sequence). This CDR3 contains 15 residues. The CDR3 DNA follows: TGTGCCAGCAGCTTGGGTCGCGGGGGGACCAATGAGCAGTTCTTC. It yields the protein CASSLGRGGTNEQFF.

The chain carries TRBV7-2 and TRBJ1-6; 7 positions agree with TRBD1. This CDR3 is built from 15 residues. Germline CDR1 and CDR2: SGHTA and FQGNSA. V was pared by 5 bases and J by 6 bases, with 7 bases of the junction left unmatched. Here the CDR3 reads CASSPRGQPNSPLHF. In DNA, the CDR3 is TGTGCCAGCAGCCCCAGGGGACAGCCTAATTCACCCCTCCACTTT.

The gene calls are TRBV5-5 and TRBJ2-3; tentative D call: TRBD2 (6 bases). The CDR3 loop spans 16 amino acids. V was trimmed by 4 bases and J by 0 bases, leaving 15 bases between them. The germline gives CDR1 SGHKS, CDR2 YYEKEE (reference sequence). CDR3 sequence reads: CASSPGSGPSTDTQYF. As DNA, the CDR3 is TGTGCCAGCAGCCCCGGGAGTGGGCCCAGCACAGATACGCAGTATTTT.

The chain combines TRBV10-1 with TRBJ2-2; maybe TRBD2 (7 bases). Germline V CDR1 and CDR2: WNHNN, SYGVQD (reference sequence). The CDR3 has 13 amino acids. V dropped 7 bases and J dropped 6 bases, with 12 bases sitting between them. In DNA form, the CDR3 reads TGCGCCAGCACCGGCGGGGGCGCCGGGGAGCTGTTTTTT. Translated: CASTGGGAGELFF.

This clone was seen just once. This sequence joins TRBV6-6 and TRBJ2-7, with D unresolved. With 6 bases removed from V and 4 bases from J, the gap between germline ends came to 7 bases. Germline CDR1 MNHNY, CDR2 SVGAGI (reference sequence). The CDR3 contains 11 residues. CDR3 in amino acids: CASSRTYEQYF. CDR3 in DNA: TGTGCCAGCAGCAGGACGTACGAGCAGTACTTC.

The V call is TRBV6-5, the J call TRBJ2-7, with a possible D match to TRBD2 (5 bases). V lost 5 bases and J lost 6, with 20 bases in between. This CDR3 is 15 amino acids long. The germline V gene has CDR1 MNHEY and CDR2 SVGAGI. In DNA form, the CDR3 reads TGTGCCAGCAGTCCCGCGGGCAGGTACTCGGGCGAGCAGTACTTC. This translates into CASSPAGRYSGEQYF.

This clone was counted between two and nine times. J is TRBJ1-1 and V is TRBV18; a weak D match, TRBD1 (5 bases). The germline CDR1 and CDR2 sequences are KGHSH and LQKENI. This CDR3 has 14 amino acids. Trimming took off 6 bases at V and 1 base at J, with 12 bases between the two ends. CDR3 residues: CASSMGLGNTEAFF. DNA for the CDR3: TGTGCCAGCTCGATGGGACTGGGGAACACTGAAGCTTTCTTT.

V is TRBV4-1 and J is TRBJ1-1; 7 nucleotides align to TRBD1. CDR3 length: 15 residues. V dropped 2 bases and J dropped 6; count of bases not matched to a gene: 9. In germline, CDR1 is MGHRA, CDR2 YSYEKL. The DNA for the CDR3 is TGCGCCAGCAGCCAAACCGACAGGGCGTATCCTGAAGCTTTCTTT. Its protein is CASSQTDRAYPEAFF.

The rearrangement uses TRBV7-2 and TRBJ1-2; 7 nucleotides agree with TRBD1. CDR1 and CDR2 from the germline V gene are SGHTA and FQGNSA. V was pared by 5 bases and J by 4 bases, with 7 bases of the junction left unmatched. The CDR3 has 14 amino acids. The CDR3, as DNA: TGTGCCAGCAGCGTTCCGACAGGGACCTATGGCTACACCTTC. Its protein product is CASSVPTGTYGYTF. The complete variable domain, with remaining parts taken from reference TRBV7-2 and TRBJ1-2, reads GAGVSQSPSNKVTEKGKDVELRCDPISGHTALYWYRQSLGQGLEFLIYFQGNSAPDKSGLPSDRFSAERTGGSVSTLTIQRTQQEDSAVYLCASSVPTGTYGYTFGSGTRLTVV.

V gene TRBV11-2 combines with J gene TRBJ1-1; D gene ambiguous. V was trimmed by 5 bases and J by 11 bases, leaving 15 bases between them. This CDR3 comprises 12 residues. The V gene's germline CDR1 is SGHAT and CDR2 FQNNGV. CDR3 residues: CASSPAAINAFF. CDR3 nucleotide sequence: TGTGCCAGCAGCCCAGCGGCGATCAATGCTTTCTTT.

This chain uses TRBV11-1 with TRBJ2-3; D gene uncertain. CDR1 and CDR2 from the germline V gene are SGHAT and FQDESV (reference sequence). The CDR3 is 15 amino acids. V lost 1 base to trimming and J lost 4 bases, with 12 bases between them. The CDR3 DNA sequence: TGTGCCAGCAGCTTAGTTGCAATGGGTCCAGATACGCAGTATTTT. It is translated as CASSLVAMGPDTQYF. Variable domain in full (rest from reference TRBV11-1 and TRBJ2-3): EAEVAQSPRYKITEKSQAVAFWCDPISGHATLYWYRQILGQGPELLVQFQDESVVDDSQLPKDRFSAERLKGVDSTLKIQPAELGDSAMYLCASSLVAMGPDTQYFGPGTRLTVL.

This clone was found a few times. V gene TRBV5-1 combines with J gene TRBJ1-5; D is perhaps TRBD1 (5 bases). Trimming removed 4 bases from V and 1 base from J, with 6 bases in between. Germline V gives CDR1 SGHRS, CDR2 YFSETQ. The CDR3 covers 13 residues. CDR3 DNA: TGCGCCAGCAGCCGGGGGAGCAATCAGCCCCAGCATTTT. Protein: CASSRGSNQPQHF. Variable domain in full (rest from reference TRBV5-1 and TRBJ1-5): KAGVTQTPRYLIKTRGQQVTLSCSPISGHRSVSWYQQTPGQGLQFLFEYFSETQRNKGNFPGRFSGRQFSNSRSEMNVSTLELGDSALYLCASSRGSNQPQHFGDGTRLSIL.

Regarding this clone: Other DNA sequences within the sample encode an identical CDR3. V and J are TRBV18 and TRBJ1-6, with 7 bases matching TRBD1. The germline gives CDR1 KGHSH, CDR2 LQKENI. The CDR3 runs 14 residues. V gave up 6 bases and J gave up 6 bases; unmatched junction bases: 5. CDR3 nucleotide sequence: TGTGCCAGCTCCCCTGACAGGGTTAATTCACCCCTCCACTTT. It translates to CASSPDRVNSPLHF.

The rearrangement links TRBV19 to TRBJ1-5; 7 bases are shared with TRBD1. V shed 4 bases, J shed 0 bases, and the junction held 12 bases outside the gene matches. The CDR3 consists of 18 residues. The germline CDR1 and CDR2 sequences are LNHDA and SQIVND (reference sequence). The CDR3: CASSTVGRGAFSNQPQHF. CDR3 bases: TGTGCCAGTAGTACGGTTGGCAGGGGGGCCTTTAGCAATCAGCCCCAGCATTTT.

V and J are TRBV5-1 and TRBJ2-5; D might be TRBD1 or TRBD2, each matching 5 bases. The V gene lost 2 bases and the J gene lost 5 bases, with 13 bases spanning the gap. This CDR3 is 14 amino acids long. The V gene's germline CDR1 is SGHRS and CDR2 YFSETQ. CDR3 sequence: CASSLGASRETQYF. CDR3 bases: TGCGCCAGCAGCTTAGGGGCTAGCCGTGAGACCCAGTACTTC.